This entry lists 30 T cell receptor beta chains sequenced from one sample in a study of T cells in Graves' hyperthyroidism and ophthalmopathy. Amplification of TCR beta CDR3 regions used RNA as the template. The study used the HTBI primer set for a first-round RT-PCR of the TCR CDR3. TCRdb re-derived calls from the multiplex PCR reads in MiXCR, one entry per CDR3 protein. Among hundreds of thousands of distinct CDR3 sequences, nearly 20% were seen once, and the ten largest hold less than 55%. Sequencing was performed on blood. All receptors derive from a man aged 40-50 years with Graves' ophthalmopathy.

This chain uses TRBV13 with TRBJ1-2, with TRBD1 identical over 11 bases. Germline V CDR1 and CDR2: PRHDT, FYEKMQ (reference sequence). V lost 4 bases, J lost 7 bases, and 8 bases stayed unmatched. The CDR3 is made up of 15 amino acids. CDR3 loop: CASSSRGQGAIGYTF. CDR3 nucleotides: TGTGCCAGCAGCTCCCGCGGACAGGGGGCTATTGGCTACACCTTC.

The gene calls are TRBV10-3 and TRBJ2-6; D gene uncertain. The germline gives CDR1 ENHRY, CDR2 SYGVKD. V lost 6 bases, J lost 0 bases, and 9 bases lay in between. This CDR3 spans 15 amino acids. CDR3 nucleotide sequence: TGTGCCATCAGAGCTGAAAACTCTGGGGCCAACGTCCTGACTTTC. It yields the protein CAIRAENSGANVLTF.

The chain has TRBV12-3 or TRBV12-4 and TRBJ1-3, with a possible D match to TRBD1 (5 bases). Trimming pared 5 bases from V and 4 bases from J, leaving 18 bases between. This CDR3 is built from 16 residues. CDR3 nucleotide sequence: TGTGCCAGCAGTGTAGGGACGCGTATCCAAGGAAACACCATATATTTT. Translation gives CASSVGTRIQGNTIYF.

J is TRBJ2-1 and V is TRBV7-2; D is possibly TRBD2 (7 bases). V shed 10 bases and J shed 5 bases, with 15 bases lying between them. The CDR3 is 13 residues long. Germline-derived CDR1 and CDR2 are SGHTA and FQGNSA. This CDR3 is CATRGGVNNEQFF. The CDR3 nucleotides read TGTGCCACTAGGGGGGGAGTAAACAATGAGCAGTTCTTC.

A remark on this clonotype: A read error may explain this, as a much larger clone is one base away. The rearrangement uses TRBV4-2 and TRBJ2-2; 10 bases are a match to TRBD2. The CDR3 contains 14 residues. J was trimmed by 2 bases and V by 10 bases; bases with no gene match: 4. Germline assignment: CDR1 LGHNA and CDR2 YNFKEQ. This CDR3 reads CATLAGANTGELFF. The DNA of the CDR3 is TGTGCCACTCTAGCGGGGGCTAACACCGGGGAGCTGTTTTTT.

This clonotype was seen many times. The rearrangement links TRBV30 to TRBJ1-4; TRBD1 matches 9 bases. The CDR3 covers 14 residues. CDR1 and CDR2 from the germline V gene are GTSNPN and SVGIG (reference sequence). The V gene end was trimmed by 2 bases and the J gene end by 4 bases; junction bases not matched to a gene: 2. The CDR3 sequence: CAWSLGQGNEKLFF. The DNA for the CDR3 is TGTGCCTGGAGTCTGGGACAGGGTAATGAAAAACTGTTTTTT.

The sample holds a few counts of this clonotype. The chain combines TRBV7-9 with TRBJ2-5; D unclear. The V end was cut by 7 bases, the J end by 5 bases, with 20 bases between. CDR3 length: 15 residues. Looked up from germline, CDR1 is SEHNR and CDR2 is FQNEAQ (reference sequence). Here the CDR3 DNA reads TGTGCCAGCAACTTTCAATCGGAGCGTGGTGAGACCCAGTACTTC. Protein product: CASNFQSERGETQYF.

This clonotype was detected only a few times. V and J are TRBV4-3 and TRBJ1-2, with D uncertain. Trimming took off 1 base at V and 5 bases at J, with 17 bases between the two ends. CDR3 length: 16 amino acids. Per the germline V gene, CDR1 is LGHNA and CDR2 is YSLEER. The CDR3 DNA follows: TGCGCCAGCAGCCAAGGAACTCGCCATACTGAATATGGCTACACCTTC. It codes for CASSQGTRHTEYGYTF.

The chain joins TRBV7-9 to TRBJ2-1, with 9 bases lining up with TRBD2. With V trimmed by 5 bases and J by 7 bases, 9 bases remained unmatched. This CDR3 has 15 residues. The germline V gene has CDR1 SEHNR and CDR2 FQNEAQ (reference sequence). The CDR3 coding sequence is TGTGCCAGCAGCCAGCGGGGGGCGCCTCAGAATGAGCAGTTCTTC. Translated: CASSQRGAPQNEQFF. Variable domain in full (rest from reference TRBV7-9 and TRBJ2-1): DTGVSQNPRHKITKRGQNVTFRCDPISEHNRLYWYRQTLGQGPEFLTYFQNEAQLEKSRLLSDRFSAERPKGSFSTLEIQRTEQGDSAMYLCASSQRGAPQNEQFFGPGTRLTVL.

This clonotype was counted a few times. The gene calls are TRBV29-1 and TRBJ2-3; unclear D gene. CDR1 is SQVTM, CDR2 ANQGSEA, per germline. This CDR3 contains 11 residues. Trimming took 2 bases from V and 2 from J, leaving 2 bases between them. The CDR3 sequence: CSVENTDTQYF. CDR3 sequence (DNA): TGCAGCGTTGAAAACACAGATACGCAGTATTTT.

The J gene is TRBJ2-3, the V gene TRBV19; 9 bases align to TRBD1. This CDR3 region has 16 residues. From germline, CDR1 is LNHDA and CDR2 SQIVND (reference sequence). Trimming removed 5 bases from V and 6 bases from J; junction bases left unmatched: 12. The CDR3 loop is CASSPVGQGVGDTQYF. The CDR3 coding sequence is TGTGCCAGTAGTCCCGTGGGACAGGGAGTTGGCGATACGCAGTATTTT.

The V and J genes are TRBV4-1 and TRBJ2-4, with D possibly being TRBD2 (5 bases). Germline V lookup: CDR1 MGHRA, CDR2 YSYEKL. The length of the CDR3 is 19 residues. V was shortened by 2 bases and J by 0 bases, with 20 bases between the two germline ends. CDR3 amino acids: CASSQQYASSGLAKNIQYF. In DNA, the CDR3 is TGCGCCAGCAGCCAACAGTACGCCAGCAGCGGTCTAGCCAAAAACATTCAGTACTTC.

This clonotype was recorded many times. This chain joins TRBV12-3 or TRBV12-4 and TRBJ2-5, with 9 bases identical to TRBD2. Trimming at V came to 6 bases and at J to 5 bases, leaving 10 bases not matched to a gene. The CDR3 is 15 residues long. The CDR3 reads CASSPSWAGGETQYF. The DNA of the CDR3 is TGTGCCAGCAGCCCATCTTGGGCGGGGGGGGAGACCCAGTACTTC.

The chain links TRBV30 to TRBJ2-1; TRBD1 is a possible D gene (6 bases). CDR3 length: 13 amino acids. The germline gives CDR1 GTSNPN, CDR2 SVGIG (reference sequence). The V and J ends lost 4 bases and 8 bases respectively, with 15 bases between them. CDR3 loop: CAWIADSGDEQFF. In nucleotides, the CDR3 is TGTGCCTGGATCGCGGACAGTGGGGATGAGCAGTTCTTC.

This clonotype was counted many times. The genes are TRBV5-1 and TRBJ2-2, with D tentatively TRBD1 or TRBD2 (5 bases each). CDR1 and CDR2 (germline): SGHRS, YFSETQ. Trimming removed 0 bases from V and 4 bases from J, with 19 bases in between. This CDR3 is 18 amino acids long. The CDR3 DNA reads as TGCGCCAGCAGCTTGGTAGGCGCGAGGGGCGCGGGCACCGGGGAGCTGTTTTTT. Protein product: CASSLVGARGAGTGELFF.

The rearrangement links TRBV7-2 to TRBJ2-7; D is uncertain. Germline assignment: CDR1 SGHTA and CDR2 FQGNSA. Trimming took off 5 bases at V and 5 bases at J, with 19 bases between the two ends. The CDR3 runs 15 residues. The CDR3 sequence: CASSPSLGLSDEQYF. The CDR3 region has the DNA TGTGCCAGCAGCCCCTCGCTGGGGTTAAGTGACGAGCAGTACTTC.

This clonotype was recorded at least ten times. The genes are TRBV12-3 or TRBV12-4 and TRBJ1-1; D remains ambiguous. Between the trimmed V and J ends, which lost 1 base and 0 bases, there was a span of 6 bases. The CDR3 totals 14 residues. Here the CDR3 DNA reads TGTGCCAGCAGTTTAGGACACCTGAACACTGAAGCTTTCTTT. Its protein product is CASSLGHLNTEAFF.

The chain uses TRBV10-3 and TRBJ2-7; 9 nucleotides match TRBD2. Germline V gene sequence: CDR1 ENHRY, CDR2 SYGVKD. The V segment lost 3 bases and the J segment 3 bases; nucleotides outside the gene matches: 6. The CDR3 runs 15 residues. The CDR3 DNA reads TGTGCCATCAGTGACCCGGGACTAGCCCACTACGAGCAGTACTTC. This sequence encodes CAISDPGLAHYEQYF.

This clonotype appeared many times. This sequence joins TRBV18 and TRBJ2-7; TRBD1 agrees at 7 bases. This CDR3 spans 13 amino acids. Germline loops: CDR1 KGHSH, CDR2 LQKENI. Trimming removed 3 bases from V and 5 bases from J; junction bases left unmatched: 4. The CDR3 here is CASSPRQGDEQYF. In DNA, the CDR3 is TGTGCCAGCTCACCCAGACAGGGAGACGAGCAGTACTTC. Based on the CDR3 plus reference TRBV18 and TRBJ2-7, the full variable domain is NAGVMQNPRHLVRRRGQEARLRCSPMKGHSHVYWYRQLPEEGLKFMVYLQKENIIDESGMPKERFSAEFPKEGPSILRIQQVVRGDSAAYFCASSPRQGDEQYFGPGTRLTVT.

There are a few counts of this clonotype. The CDR3 region is CASSLGVFYEQYF. The CDR3, as DNA: TGTGCCAGCAGCTTAGGGGTTTTCTACGAGCAGTACTTC. V is TRBV7-9 and J is TRBJ2-7, with unresolved D. V lost 1 base to trimming and J lost 3 bases, with 7 bases between them. The CDR3 contains 13 residues. In germline, CDR1 is SEHNR, CDR2 FQNEAQ (reference sequence).

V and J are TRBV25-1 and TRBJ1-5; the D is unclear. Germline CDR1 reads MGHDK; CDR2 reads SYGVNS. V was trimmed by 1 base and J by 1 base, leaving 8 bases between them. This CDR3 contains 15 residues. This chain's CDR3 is CASSESGESNQPQHF. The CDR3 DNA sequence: TGTGCCAGCAGTGAATCCGGGGAAAGCAATCAGCCCCAGCATTTT.

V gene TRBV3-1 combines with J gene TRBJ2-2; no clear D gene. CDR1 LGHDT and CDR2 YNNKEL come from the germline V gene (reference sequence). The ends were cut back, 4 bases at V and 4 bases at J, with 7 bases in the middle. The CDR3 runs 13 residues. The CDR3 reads CASSLRPTGELFF. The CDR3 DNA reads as TGTGCCAGCAGCCTAAGGCCCACCGGGGAGCTGTTTTTT.

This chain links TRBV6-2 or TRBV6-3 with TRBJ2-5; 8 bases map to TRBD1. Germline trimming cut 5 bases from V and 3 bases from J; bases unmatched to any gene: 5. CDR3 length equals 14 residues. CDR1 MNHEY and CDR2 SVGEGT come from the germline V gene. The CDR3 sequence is CASSRWTGKETQYF. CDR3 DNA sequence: TGTGCCAGCAGTAGATGGACAGGGAAAGAGACCCAGTACTTC.

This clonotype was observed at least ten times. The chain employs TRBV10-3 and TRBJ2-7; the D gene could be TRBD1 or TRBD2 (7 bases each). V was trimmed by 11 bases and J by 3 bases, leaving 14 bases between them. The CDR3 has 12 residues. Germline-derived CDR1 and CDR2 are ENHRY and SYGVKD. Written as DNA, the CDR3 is TGTGCCTCCAGGGGGGGGGACTACGAGCAGTACTTC. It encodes CASRGGDYEQYF.

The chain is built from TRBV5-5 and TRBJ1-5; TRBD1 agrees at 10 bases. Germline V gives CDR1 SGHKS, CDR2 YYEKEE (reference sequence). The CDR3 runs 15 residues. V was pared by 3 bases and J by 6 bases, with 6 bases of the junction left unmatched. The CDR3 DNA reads TGTGCCAGCAGCTCGGGACAGGGGTTGGGTCAGCCCCAGCATTTT. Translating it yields CASSSGQGLGQPQHF. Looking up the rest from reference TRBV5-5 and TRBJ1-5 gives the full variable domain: DAGVTQSPTHLIKTRGQQVTLRCSPISGHKSVSWYQQVLGQGPQFIFQYYEKEERGRGNFPDRFSARQFPNYSSELNVNALLLGDSALYLCASSSGQGLGQPQHFGDGTRLSIL.

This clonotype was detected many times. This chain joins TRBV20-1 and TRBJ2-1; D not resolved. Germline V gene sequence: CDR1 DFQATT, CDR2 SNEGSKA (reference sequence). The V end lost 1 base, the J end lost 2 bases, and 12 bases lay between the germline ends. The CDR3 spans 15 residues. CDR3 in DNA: TGCAGTGCTAGAGCCTCGAGGCTCCCCTACAATGAGCAGTTCTTC. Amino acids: CSARASRLPYNEQFF.

CDR3 protein: CASSLRRGGSSYEQYF. CDR3 sequence (DNA): TGTGCCAGCAGCTTACGGAGGGGCGGGAGCTCCTACGAGCAGTACTTC. The chain carries TRBV7-2 and TRBJ2-7, with 7 positions matching TRBD2. Germline lookup yields CDR1 SGHTA and CDR2 FQGNSA. The CDR3 runs 16 residues. Trimming removed 2 bases from V and 0 bases from J; junction bases left unmatched: 7. The complete variable domain, with remaining parts taken from reference TRBV7-2 and TRBJ2-7, reads GAGVSQSPSNKVTEKGKDVELRCDPISGHTALYWYRQSLGQGLEFLIYFQGNSAPDKSGLPSDRFSAERTGGSVSTLTIQRTQQEDSAVYLCASSLRRGGSSYEQYFGPGTRLTVT.

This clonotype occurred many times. The chain's CDR3 is CASSYRADTEAFF. CDR3 nucleotides: TGTGCCAGCAGCTACAGGGCGGACACTGAAGCTTTCTTT. V is TRBV2 and J is TRBJ1-1, with a tentative D call TRBD1 (6 bases). Germline V gives CDR1 SNHLY, CDR2 FYNNEI. Deletions cut 6 bases from V and 3 bases from J, with 11 bases between. This CDR3 is built from 13 residues.

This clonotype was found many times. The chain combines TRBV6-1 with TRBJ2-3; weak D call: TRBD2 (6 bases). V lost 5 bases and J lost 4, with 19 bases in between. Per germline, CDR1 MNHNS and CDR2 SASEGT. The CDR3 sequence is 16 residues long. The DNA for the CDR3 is TGTGCCAGCAGTTCGGGCCGACTAGGTAGCCCAGATACGCAGTATTTT. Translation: CASSSGRLGSPDTQYF.

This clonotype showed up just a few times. In nucleotides, the CDR3 is TGTGCCAGCAGTTTAGGGGGAGACCTCATGAACACTGAAGCTTTCTTT. It encodes CASSLGGDLMNTEAFF. The V gene is TRBV28, the J gene TRBJ1-1; TRBD1 is a possible D gene (5 bases). V gave up 2 bases and J gave up 0 bases, with 13 bases separating them. The CDR3 covers 16 residues. The germline V gene encodes CDR1 MDHEN and CDR2 SYDVKM.